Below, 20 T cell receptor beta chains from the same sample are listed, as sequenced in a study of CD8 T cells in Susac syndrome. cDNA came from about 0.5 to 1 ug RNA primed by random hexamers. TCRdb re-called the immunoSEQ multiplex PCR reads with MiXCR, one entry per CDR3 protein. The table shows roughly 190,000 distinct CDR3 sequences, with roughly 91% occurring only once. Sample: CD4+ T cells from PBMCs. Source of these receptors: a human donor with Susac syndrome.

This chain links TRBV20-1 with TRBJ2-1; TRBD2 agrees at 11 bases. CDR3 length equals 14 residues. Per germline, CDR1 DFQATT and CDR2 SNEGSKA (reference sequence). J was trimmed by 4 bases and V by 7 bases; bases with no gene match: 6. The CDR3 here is CSVPGTSGYNEQFF. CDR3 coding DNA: TGCAGTGTCCCCGGGACTAGCGGTTACAATGAGCAGTTCTTC.

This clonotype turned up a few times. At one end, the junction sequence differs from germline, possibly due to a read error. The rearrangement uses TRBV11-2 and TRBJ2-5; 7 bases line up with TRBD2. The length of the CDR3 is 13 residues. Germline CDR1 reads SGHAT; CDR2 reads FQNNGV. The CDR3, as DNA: TGTGCCAGCAGCTTATCCGCCGGGACTACCCATTTCTTC. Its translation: CASSLSAGTTHFF.

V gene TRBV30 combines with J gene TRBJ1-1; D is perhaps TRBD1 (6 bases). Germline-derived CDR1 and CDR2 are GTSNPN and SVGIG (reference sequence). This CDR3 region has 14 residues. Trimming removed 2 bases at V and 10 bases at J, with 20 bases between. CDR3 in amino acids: CAWSYIRKQGGAFF. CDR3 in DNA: TGTGCCTGGAGTTACATTCGGAAACAGGGAGGAGCTTTCTTT. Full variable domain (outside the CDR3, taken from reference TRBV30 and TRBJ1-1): SQTIHQWPATLVQPVGSPLSLECTVEGTSNPNLYWYRQAAGRGLQLLFYSVGIGQISSEVPQNLSASRPQDRQFILSSKKLLLSDSGFYLCAWSYIRKQGGAFFGQGTRLTVV.

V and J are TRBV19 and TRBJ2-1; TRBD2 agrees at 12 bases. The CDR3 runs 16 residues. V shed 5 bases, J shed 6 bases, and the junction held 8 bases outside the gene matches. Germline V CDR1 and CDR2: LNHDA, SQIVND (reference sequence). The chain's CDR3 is CASSYSSGGAFNEQFF. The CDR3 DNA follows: TGTGCCAGTAGTTACTCTAGCGGGGGGGCATTCAATGAGCAGTTCTTC.

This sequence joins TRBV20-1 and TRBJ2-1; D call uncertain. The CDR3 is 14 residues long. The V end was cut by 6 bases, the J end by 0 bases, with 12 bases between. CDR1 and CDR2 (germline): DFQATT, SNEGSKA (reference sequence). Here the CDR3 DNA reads TGCAGTGCCCGTTTCCAGAGCTCCTACAATGAGCAGTTCTTC. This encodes CSARFQSSYNEQFF.

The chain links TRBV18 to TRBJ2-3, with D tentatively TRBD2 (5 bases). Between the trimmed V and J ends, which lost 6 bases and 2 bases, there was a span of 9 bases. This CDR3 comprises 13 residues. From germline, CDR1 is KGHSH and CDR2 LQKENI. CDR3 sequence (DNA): TGTGCCAGCTCCCTAGCAGTCACAGATACGCAGTATTTT. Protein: CASSLAVTDTQYF.

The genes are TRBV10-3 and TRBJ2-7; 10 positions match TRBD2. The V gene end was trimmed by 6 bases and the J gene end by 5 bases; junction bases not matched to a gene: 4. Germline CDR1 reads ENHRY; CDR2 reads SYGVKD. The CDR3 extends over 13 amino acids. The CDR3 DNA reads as TGTGCCATCAGGGCTAGCGGGAGCGACGAGCAGTACTTC. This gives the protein CAIRASGSDEQYF.

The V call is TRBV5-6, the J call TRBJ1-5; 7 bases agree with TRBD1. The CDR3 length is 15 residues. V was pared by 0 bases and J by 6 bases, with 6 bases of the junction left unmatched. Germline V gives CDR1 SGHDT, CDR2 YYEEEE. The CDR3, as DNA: TGTGCCAGCAGCTTGGACAGGGGCGTCCCTCAGCCCCAGCATTTT. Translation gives CASSLDRGVPQPQHF.

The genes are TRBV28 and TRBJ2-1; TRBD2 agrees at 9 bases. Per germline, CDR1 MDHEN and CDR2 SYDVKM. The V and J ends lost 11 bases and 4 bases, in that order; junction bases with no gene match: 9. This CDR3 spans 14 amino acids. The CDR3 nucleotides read TGTGCCGGCATGATGACTAGCGGTTACAATGAGCAGTTCTTC. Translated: CAGMMTSGYNEQFF. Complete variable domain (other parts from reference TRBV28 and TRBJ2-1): DVKVTQSSRYLVKRTGEKVFLECVQDMDHENMFWYRQDPGLGLRLIYFSYDVKMKEKGDIPEGYSVSREKKERFSLILESASTNQTSMYLCAGMMTSGYNEQFFGPGTRLTVL.

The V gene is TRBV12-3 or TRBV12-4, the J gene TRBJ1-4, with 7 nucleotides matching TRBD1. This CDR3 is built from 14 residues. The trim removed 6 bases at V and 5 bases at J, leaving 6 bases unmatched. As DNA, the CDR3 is TGTGCCAGCAGCGCGGGACAGATCAATGAAAAACTGTTTTTT. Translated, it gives CASSAGQINEKLFF.

The CDR3 reads CAISESRGDQPQHF. In nucleotides, the CDR3 is TGTGCCATCAGTGAGTCGCGGGGGGATCAGCCCCAGCATTTT. The rearrangement links TRBV10-3 to TRBJ1-5, with D perhaps TRBD1 (5 bases). The CDR3 is 14 amino acids. The V gene lost 0 bases and the J gene lost 5 bases, with 8 bases spanning the gap. Germline V gives CDR1 ENHRY, CDR2 SYGVKD.

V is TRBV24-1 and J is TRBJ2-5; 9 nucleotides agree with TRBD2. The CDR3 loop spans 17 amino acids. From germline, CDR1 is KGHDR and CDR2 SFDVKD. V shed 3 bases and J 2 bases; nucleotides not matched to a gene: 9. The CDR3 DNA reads TGTGCCACCAGTGATCCGCTGACTAGCGGAGTACAAGAGACCCAGTACTTC. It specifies CATSDPLTSGVQETQYF.

The chain's CDR3 is CSAPGTGWYEQYF. Written as DNA, the CDR3 is TGCAGTGCTCCCGGGACAGGGTGGTACGAGCAGTACTTC. This rearrangement joins TRBV20-1 to TRBJ2-7; 9 bases fit TRBD1. This CDR3 has 13 amino acids. The V segment lost 5 bases and the J segment 4 bases; nucleotides outside the gene matches: 6. Germline CDR1 and CDR2: DFQATT and SNEGSKA (reference sequence).

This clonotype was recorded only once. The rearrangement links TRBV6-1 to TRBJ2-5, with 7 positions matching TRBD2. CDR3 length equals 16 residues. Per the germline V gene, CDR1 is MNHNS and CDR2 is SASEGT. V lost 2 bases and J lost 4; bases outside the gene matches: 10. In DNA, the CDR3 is TGTGCCAGCAGTGAAACAGTAGCTAGCGGAGGAGAGACCCAGTACTTC. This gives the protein CASSETVASGGETQYF.

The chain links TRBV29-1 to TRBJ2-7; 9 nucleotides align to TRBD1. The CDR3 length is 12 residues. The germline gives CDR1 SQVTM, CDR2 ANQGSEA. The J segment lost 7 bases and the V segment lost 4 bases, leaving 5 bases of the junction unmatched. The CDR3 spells CSVGTGEREQYF. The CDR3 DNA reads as TGCAGCGTTGGGACAGGGGAAAGAGAGCAGTACTTC.

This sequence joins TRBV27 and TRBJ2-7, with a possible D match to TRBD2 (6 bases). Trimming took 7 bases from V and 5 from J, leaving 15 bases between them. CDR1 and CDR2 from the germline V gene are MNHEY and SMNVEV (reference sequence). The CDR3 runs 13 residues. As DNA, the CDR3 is TGTGCCAGCAAATTATCGGGACTCCACGAGCAGTACTTC. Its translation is CASKLSGLHEQYF.

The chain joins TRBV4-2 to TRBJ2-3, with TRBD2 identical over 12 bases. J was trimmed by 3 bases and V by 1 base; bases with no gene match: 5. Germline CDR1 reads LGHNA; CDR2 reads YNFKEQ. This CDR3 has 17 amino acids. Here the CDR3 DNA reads TGTGCCAGCAGCCAAGTAACTAGCGGGAGGAGGACAGATACGCAGTATTTT. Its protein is CASSQVTSGRRTDTQYF.

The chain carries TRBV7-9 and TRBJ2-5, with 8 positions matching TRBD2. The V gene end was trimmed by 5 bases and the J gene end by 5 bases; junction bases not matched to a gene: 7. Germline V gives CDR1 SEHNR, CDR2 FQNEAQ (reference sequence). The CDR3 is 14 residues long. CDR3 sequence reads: CASSRSGSGETQYF. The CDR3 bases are TGTGCCAGCAGCCGCAGCGGGAGTGGGGAGACCCAGTACTTC.

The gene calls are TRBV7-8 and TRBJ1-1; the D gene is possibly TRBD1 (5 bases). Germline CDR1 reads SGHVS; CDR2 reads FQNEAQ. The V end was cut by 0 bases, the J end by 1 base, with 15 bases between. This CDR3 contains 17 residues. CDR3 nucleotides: TGTGCCAGCAGCTTAGCTTGGCAGGGTGGTGGGAACACTGAAGCTTTCTTT. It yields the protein CASSLAWQGGGNTEAFF.

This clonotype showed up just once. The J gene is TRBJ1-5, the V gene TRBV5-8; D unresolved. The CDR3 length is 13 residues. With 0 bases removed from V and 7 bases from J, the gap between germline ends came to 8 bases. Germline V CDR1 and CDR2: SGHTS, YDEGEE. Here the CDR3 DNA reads TGTGCCAGCAGCTTGGGGTTAAAACAGCCCCAGCATTTT. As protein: CASSLGLKQPQHF. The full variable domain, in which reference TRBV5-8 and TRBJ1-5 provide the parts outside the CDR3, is EAGVTQSPTHLIKTRGQQATLRCSPISGHTSVYWYQQALGLGLQFLLWYDEGEERNRGNFPPRFSGRQFPNYSSELNVNALELEDSALYLCASSLGLKQPQHFGDGTRLSIL.